Each of the 27 T cell receptor beta chains below was sequenced from the same sample in a study of T cell repertoires in cytomegalovirus infection. TCRdb analysed the reads with MiXCR anew, one entry per CDR3 protein. The sample records some 400,000 distinct CDR3 sequences, 31% being singletons. The sample comprised PBMCs. The receptors derive from a human donor in good health (CMV status not recorded). Some clones in this sample may be carry-over from other donors' samples.

The chain joins TRBV12-3 or TRBV12-4 to TRBJ1-6; D is possibly TRBD1 (5 bases). This CDR3 contains 14 residues. Trimming took off 7 bases at V and 3 bases at J, with 10 bases between the two ends. CDR3 sequence reads: CASTRAFYNSPLHF. DNA for the CDR3: TGTGCCAGCACCAGGGCCTTCTATAATTCACCCCTCCACTTT.

The chain recombines TRBV7-6 with TRBJ2-1; tentatively, D is TRBD2 (6 bases). V was clipped by 3 bases and J by 10 bases, with 19 bases between them. Germline V gives CDR1 SGHVS, CDR2 FNYEAQ. The CDR3 is 15 residues long. The CDR3 loop is CASSFGGSRVKEQFF. CDR3 bases: TGTGCCAGCAGCTTTGGAGGGTCGCGGGTTAAGGAGCAGTTCTTC.

This clonotype has just a few counts. The chain joins TRBV6-2 or TRBV6-3 to TRBJ1-5, with D possibly being TRBD1 (6 bases). V gave up 0 bases and J gave up 5 bases, with 11 bases separating them. This CDR3 region has 15 residues. CDR1 MNHEY and CDR2 SVGEGT come from the germline V gene. The CDR3 sequence is CASSYSEGVDQPQHF. In DNA form, the CDR3 reads TGTGCCAGCAGTTACTCGGAGGGGGTGGATCAGCCCCAGCATTTT.

About this clonotype itself: This is likely a read error, given that the CDR3 carries no conserved phenylalanine or tryptophan at its end. The V and J genes are TRBV12-3 or TRBV12-4 and TRBJ2-1; 8 bases are a match to TRBD2. V dropped 5 bases and J dropped 0; count of bases not matched to a gene: 3. This CDR3 comprises 15 residues. CDR3 sequence: CASSVAGGSYNEQFL. The DNA of the CDR3 is TGTGCCAGCAGTGTGGCGGGGGGCTCCTACAATGAGCAGTTCTTA.

This clonotype came up a few times. This chain uses TRBV29-1 with TRBJ1-1; TRBD1 might be the D (5 bases). CDR1 SQVTM and CDR2 ANQGSEA come from the germline V gene. CDR3 length: 16 amino acids. Trimming left V 0 bases short and J 2 bases short, with 16 bases between. CDR3 loop: CSVEDYPGRGNTEAFF. CDR3 in DNA: TGCAGCGTTGAAGATTACCCGGGGAGGGGAAACACTGAAGCTTTCTTT. Full variable domain (rest looked up from reference TRBV29-1 and TRBJ1-1): SAVISQKPSRDICQRGTSLTIQCQVDSQVTMMFWYRQQPGQSLTLIATANQGSEATYESGFVIDKFPISRPNLTFSTLTVSNMSPEDSSIYLCSVEDYPGRGNTEAFFGQGTRLTVV.

This clonotype was seen only a few times. Here the CDR3 reads CASSSIQGYTDTQYF. The DNA of the CDR3 is TGTGCCAGCAGTTCAATACAGGGCTACACAGATACGCAGTATTTT. The J gene is TRBJ2-3, the V gene TRBV6-1; D is perhaps TRBD1 (6 bases). V was trimmed by 5 bases and J by 2 bases, leaving 14 bases between them. Germline V gives CDR1 MNHNS, CDR2 SASEGT. The CDR3 consists of 15 residues.

V is TRBV5-1 and J is TRBJ2-1, with D hard to call. The CDR3 sequence is 14 residues long. Trimming pared 1 base from V and 2 bases from J, leaving 7 bases between. Looked up from germline, CDR1 is SGHRS and CDR2 is YFSETQ. CDR3 protein: CASSLYGTYNEQFF. CDR3 coding DNA: TGCGCCAGCAGCTTGTATGGGACCTACAATGAGCAGTTCTTC. The complete variable domain, with remaining parts taken from reference TRBV5-1 and TRBJ2-1, reads KAGVTQTPRYLIKTRGQQVTLSCSPISGHRSVSWYQQTPGQGLQFLFEYFSETQRNKGNFPGRFSGRQFSNSRSEMNVSTLELGDSALYLCASSLYGTYNEQFFGPGTRLTVL.

This clonotype was counted many times. V gene TRBV12-3 or TRBV12-4 combines with J gene TRBJ1-4; the match to TRBD1 covers 9 bases. After removal of 5 bases from V and 1 base from J, the junction contained 8 bases not matched to a gene. The CDR3 loop spans 17 amino acids. The CDR3 protein is CASSVGQGIGTNEKLFF. CDR3 nucleotides: TGTGCCAGCAGTGTTGGACAGGGGATAGGAACTAATGAAAAACTGTTTTTT.

This clonotype was seen only a few times. V gene TRBV6-5 combines with J gene TRBJ1-1; no firm D call. Germline V gene sequence: CDR1 MNHEY, CDR2 SVGAGI. This CDR3 spans 12 amino acids. Trimming took 8 bases from V and 1 from J, leaving 8 bases between them. CDR3 in amino acids: CASEAGNTEAFF. The CDR3 nucleotides read TGTGCCAGCGAGGCAGGGAACACTGAAGCTTTCTTT.

The chain joins TRBV19 to TRBJ1-5; D gene ambiguous. CDR1 and CDR2 (germline): LNHDA, SQIVND (reference sequence). V was clipped by 5 bases and J by 3 bases, with 14 bases between them. The CDR3 totals 15 residues. CDR3 sequence reads: CASSVSAALNQPQHF. The DNA of the CDR3 is TGTGCCAGTAGTGTCTCCGCAGCCCTCAATCAGCCCCAGCATTTT.

The rearrangement uses TRBV27 and TRBJ2-7; possibly TRBD2 for D (7 bases). The ends were cut back, 0 bases at V and 7 bases at J, with 13 bases in the middle. Germline loops: CDR1 MNHEY, CDR2 SMNVEV (reference sequence). The CDR3 length is 14 residues. The CDR3 nucleotides read TGTGCCAGCAGTTTATCCGGGGGGCCGAGGGAGCAGTACTTC. Translated: CASSLSGGPREQYF.

The genes are TRBV7-2 and TRBJ2-3; D might be TRBD1 or TRBD2, each matching 5 bases. Looked up from germline, CDR1 is SGHTA and CDR2 is FQGNSA. V lost 7 bases and J lost 4, with 9 bases in between. The CDR3 is 12 amino acids. The DNA for the CDR3 is TGTGCCAGCATGAGAGGGGCAGATACGCAGTATTTT. This codes for CASMRGADTQYF.

This clonotype occurred a few times. This sequence joins TRBV7-9 and TRBJ2-5; D is perhaps TRBD1 (5 bases). The CDR3 runs to 14 residues. Germline CDR1 reads SEHNR; CDR2 reads FQNEAQ (reference sequence). V dropped 3 bases and J dropped 4 bases, with 12 bases sitting between them. CDR3 amino acids: CASSFSQGRETQYF. CDR3 nucleotides: TGTGCCAGCAGCTTTAGCCAGGGTCGAGAGACCCAGTACTTC.

This clonotype appeared a few times. The chain joins TRBV15 to TRBJ1-2; D uncertain. Germline V lookup: CDR1 LNHNV, CDR2 YYDKDF (reference sequence). The CDR3 spans 14 residues. The V and J ends lost 1 base and 6 bases respectively, with 12 bases between them. CDR3 sequence: CATSRVGSRDGYTF. As DNA, the CDR3 is TGTGCCACCAGCAGAGTCGGCTCAAGGGATGGCTACACCTTC.

A note on this clonotype: A much larger clone differs from this one at a single base, so this may be a read error. The genes are TRBV7-4 and TRBJ1-1, with D possibly matching TRBD1 (6 bases). V lost 1 base, J lost 4 bases, and 13 bases lay in between. This CDR3 is 15 amino acids long. The germline V gene has CDR1 SGHVT and CDR2 SQSDAQ. CDR3 DNA sequence: TGTGCCAGCAGCTTAGATAACAGGGTGGGCACTGAAGCTTTCTTT. Its protein is CASSLDNRVGTEAFF.

The rearrangement uses TRBV11-2 and TRBJ2-7; 7 bases are shared with TRBD1. Germline CDR1 SGHAT, CDR2 FQNNGV. With V trimmed by 5 bases and J by 7 bases, 8 bases remained unmatched. CDR3 size: 13 residues. The CDR3: CASSPRQGQEQYF. In DNA form, the CDR3 reads TGTGCCAGCAGCCCCAGACAGGGTCAAGAGCAGTACTTC.

This clonotype was found once. The rearrangement uses TRBV7-6 and TRBJ2-7; 7 bases agree with TRBD2. CDR1 and CDR2 from the germline V gene are SGHVS and FNYEAQ. The CDR3 sequence is 15 residues long. V shed 2 bases, J shed 9 bases, and the junction held 13 bases outside the gene matches. DNA for the CDR3: TGTGCCAGCAGCTTAATTTCTAGCGGACCCCTGGGGCAGTACTTC. As protein: CASSLISSGPLGQYF.

The chain links TRBV11-2 to TRBJ2-3; D is unclear. The CDR3 loop spans 15 amino acids. V lost 1 base, J lost 0 bases, and 8 bases lay in between. Germline CDR1 and CDR2: SGHAT and FQNNGV. CDR3 DNA: TGTGCCAGCAGCTTAGGGCACCCCAGCACAGATACGCAGTATTTT. It is translated as CASSLGHPSTDTQYF. Supplemented by reference TRBV11-2 and TRBJ2-3, the full variable domain reads EAGVAQSPRYKIIEKRQSVAFWCNPISGHATLYWYQQILGQGPKLLIQFQNNGVVDDSQLPKDRFSAERLKGVDSTLKIQPAKLEDSAVYLCASSLGHPSTDTQYFGPGTRLTVL.

This clonotype was counted a few times. The J gene is TRBJ1-5, the V gene TRBV6-2 or TRBV6-3; no firm D call. This CDR3 contains 14 residues. The V and J ends lost 0 bases and 7 bases respectively, with 10 bases between them. Germline CDR1 is MNHEY and CDR2 is SVGEGT. The CDR3 spells CASSYSDPRQPQHF. Written as DNA, the CDR3 is TGTGCCAGCAGTTACTCGGACCCCCGACAGCCCCAGCATTTT.

This clonotype came up a few times. The V and J genes are TRBV7-6 and TRBJ2-7; 11 bases align to TRBD2. CDR1 is SGHVS and CDR2 is FNYEAQ in the germline V gene. Germline trimming cut 1 base from V and 7 bases from J; bases unmatched to any gene: 15. The CDR3 contains 18 residues. Here the CDR3 DNA reads TGTGCCAGCAGCTTAGGTGGGACGGGGGGACTAGCGGAGTCTGAGCAGTACTTC. This sequence encodes CASSLGGTGGLAESEQYF. Together with reference TRBV7-6 and TRBJ2-7, the CDR3 gives the full variable domain: GAGVSQSPRYKVTKRGQDVALRCDPISGHVSLYWYRQALGQGPEFLTYFNYEAQQDKSGLPNDRFSAERPEGSISTLTIQRTEQRDSAMYRCASSLGGTGGLAESEQYFGPGTRLTVT.

V gene TRBV20-1 combines with J gene TRBJ2-1; D may be TRBD2 (6 bases). V was cut by 2 bases and J by 1 base, with 12 bases left in between. The CDR3 sequence is 15 residues long. Germline CDR1 DFQATT, CDR2 SNEGSKA (reference sequence). CDR3 residues: CSARLARISYNEQFF. In DNA form, the CDR3 reads TGCAGTGCTAGACTAGCGCGTATTTCCTACAATGAGCAGTTCTTC.

The J gene is TRBJ2-4, the V gene TRBV4-2; TRBD2 matches at 8 bases. The ends lost 4 bases at V and 1 base at J; junction bases unmatched: 9. The CDR3 contains 17 residues. Germline V gene data show CDR1 as LGHNA and CDR2 as YNFKEQ. The CDR3 DNA sequence: TGTGCCAGCAGCCGACATAGCGGGGAGGACGCCAAAAACATTCAGTACTTC. It is translated as CASSRHSGEDAKNIQYF.

This clonotype occurred a few times. J is TRBJ2-1 and V is TRBV20-1; 10 nucleotides match TRBD2. V was pared by 6 bases and J by 8 bases, with 10 bases of the junction left unmatched. Germline CDR1 is DFQATT and CDR2 is SNEGSKA (reference sequence). The CDR3 runs to 14 residues. Here the CDR3 reads CSATAGGSIDEQFF. The CDR3 DNA follows: TGCAGTGCCACAGCGGGGGGGTCTATAGATGAGCAGTTCTTC.

A note on this clonotype: A much larger clone differs by one base, so this may be a read error. The CDR3 end shows no conserved phenylalanine or tryptophan, and so a read error is likely. The chain carries TRBV7-2 and TRBJ1-2, with 10 bases lining up with TRBD1. V trimming: 4 bases; J trimming: 7 bases; junction bases outside the gene matches: 6. This CDR3 has 14 residues. Per the germline V gene, CDR1 is SGHTA and CDR2 is FQGNSA. This chain's CDR3 is CASSSIGTGAGYTL. CDR3 coding DNA: TGTGCCAGCAGCTCTATCGGGACAGGGGCTGGCTACACCTTA.

The rearrangement joins TRBV5-4 to TRBJ2-5; tentatively, D is TRBD1 or TRBD2 (6 bases each). The CDR3 totals 16 residues. Germline lookup yields CDR1 SGHNT and CDR2 YYREEE (reference sequence). V lost 2 bases, J lost 2 bases, and 16 bases lay in between. The CDR3 here is CASSLPRGGGQETQYF. The CDR3 DNA sequence: TGTGCCAGCAGCTTACCGCGTGGAGGGGGGCAAGAGACCCAGTACTTC.

Only a few counts were recorded for this clonotype. This sequence joins TRBV28 and TRBJ2-1, with TRBD1 matching over 8 bases. CDR1 and CDR2 from the germline V gene are MDHEN and SYDVKM. With 1 base clipped from V and 12 bases from J, the junction kept 14 bases outside the gene matches. The CDR3 length is 16 residues. CDR3 residues: CASSLLDRVNGDGQFF. The CDR3, as DNA: TGTGCCAGCAGTTTATTGGACAGGGTGAATGGCGACGGGCAGTTCTTC.

DNA of the CDR3: TGTGCCAGCAGCATCTATCCGGGAAGCAATCAGCCCCAGCATTTT. Its protein is CASSIYPGSNQPQHF. V usage is TRBV5-6 and J usage is TRBJ1-5; D is unresolved. The CDR3 consists of 15 residues. Germline loops: CDR1 SGHDT, CDR2 YYEEEE. The germline V and J ends were trimmed by 4 bases and 1 base, with 12 bases remaining between them.